These 2 T cell receptor beta chains came from one sample sequenced in a study of OX40 agonist ivuxolimab in advanced cancers. Using immunoSEQ multiplex PCR, the repertoire was profiled, and TCRdb retains in-frame clones only, with some absent. Of some 58,000 clones listed, approximately 86% are singletons. The source was CD4+ or CD8+ T cells sorted from blood, collected in a trial of the OX40 agonist ivuxolimab. The receptor source for this set is an adult with an advanced solid tumor such as melanoma, head and neck, liver or kidney cancer.

The genes are TRBV30 and TRBJ2-7, with D possibly being TRBD2 (5 bases). The CDR3 is 17 residues long. The germline gives CDR1 GTSNPN, CDR2 SVGIG (reference sequence). The V gene lost 2 bases and the J gene lost 0 bases, with 20 bases spanning the gap. The CDR3 DNA reads TGTGCCTGGAGTCCTCTCGGGAACACCGCAAGCTCCTACGAGCAGTACTTC. Amino acids: CAWSPLGNTASSYEQYF. Full variable domain (missing parts from reference TRBV30 and TRBJ2-7): SQTIHQWPATLVQPVGSPLSLECTVEGTSNPNLYWYRQAAGRGLQLLFYSVGIGQISSEVPQNLSASRPQDRQFILSSKKLLLSDSGFYLCAWSPLGNTASSYEQYFGPGTRLTVT.

This CDR3 is CASSYVLRAQYF. The CDR3, as DNA: TGTGCCAGCAGTTACGTTCTAAGGGCCCAGTACTTC. The rearrangement links TRBV6-6 to TRBJ2-5; D not resolved. Trimming took off 2 bases at V and 9 bases at J, with 10 bases between the two ends. The germline V gene encodes CDR1 MNHNY and CDR2 SVGAGI (reference sequence). The CDR3 is made up of 12 amino acids.